The TCR beta chain described here comes from a study of blood T cell repertoires in COVID-19. At the level of the study: T cells, B-cell-depleted T cells, or PBMCs provided the cDNA or gDNA that served as material.

Original processing notes: How many nucleated cells were present was estimated from reference gene primer amplification. Profiling relied on immunoSEQ multiplex PCR, and the TCRdb table lists in-frame clones only, not all of them. V, J and clone size were drawn from that table, and D and trimming were deduced from the DNA. Of 150,000 to 200,000 clones listed, approximately 80% were seen once; the top ten hold more than 9.5%. In assigning cohorts, the study relied on participant-reported clinical history. CDR3 length: 11 amino acids. J lost 10 bases, V lost 2 bases, and 2 bases had no gene match. Per germline, CDR1 MNHEY and CDR2 SVGAGI.

Sequencing was done on a sample of PBMCs or T cells enriched from blood (not recorded which). The clonotype comes from a man aged 50-59 years who had recovered from COVID-19. The chain recombines TRBV6-5 with TRBJ2-7, with 7 bases identical to TRBD2. CDR3 bases: TGTGCCAGCAGTTACGCGGGGGTCCAGTACTTC. It is translated as CASSYAGVQYF.